Shown below are 18 T cell receptor beta chains from a single sample sequenced in a study of blood T cell repertoires in COVID-19. Method: immunoSEQ multiplex PCR; TCRdb's copy keeps in-frame clones and lacks some. The data contain 250,000 to 350,000 clones, around 87% of them singletons. Sequencing was performed on PBMCs or T cells enriched from blood (not recorded which). The receptors here all came from a woman in her thirties who had recovered from COVID-19.

The gene calls are TRBV2 and TRBJ1-4; D is ambiguous. V lost 4 bases to trimming and J lost 6 bases, with 15 bases between them. CDR1 and CDR2 from the germline V gene are SNHLY and FYNNEI. The CDR3 consists of 15 residues. CDR3 sequence (DNA): TGTGCCAGCAGTGGTCGACTGGGCGGGGATGAAAAACTGTTTTTT. It codes for CASSGRLGGDEKLFF.

The chain uses TRBV28 and TRBJ1-3, with D possibly TRBD1 on 5 matching bases. Germline CDR1 and CDR2: MDHEN and SYDVKM. The CDR3 consists of 14 residues. The V and J ends lost 6 bases and 8 bases respectively, with 17 bases between them. CDR3 coding DNA: TGTGCCAGCAGCATCTCAGGGTTATTTGACACCATATATTTT. Its protein product is CASSISGLFDTIYF.

The rearrangement links TRBV4-3 to TRBJ1-2, with TRBD1 identical over 7 bases. The CDR3 length is 15 residues. Germline CDR1 is LGHNA and CDR2 is YSLEER. J gave up 5 bases and V 3 bases, and 9 bases lay outside the gene matches. DNA of the CDR3: TGCGCCAGCAGCCAGGGGACAGAACCGTTTTATGGCTACACCTTC. Protein: CASSQGTEPFYGYTF.

The chain employs TRBV19 and TRBJ2-1, with 9 bases fitting TRBD2. The germline CDR1 and CDR2 sequences are LNHDA and SQIVND (reference sequence). The V segment lost 11 bases and the J segment 5 bases; nucleotides outside the gene matches: 10. The CDR3 totals 14 residues. The CDR3 nucleotides are TGTGCCCTTCTTCCTGCGGGAGGGGACAATGAGCAGTTCTTC. Translation: CALLPAGGDNEQFF.

The chain combines TRBV28 with TRBJ1-6; D not certain. Germline V gives CDR1 MDHEN, CDR2 SYDVKM. The CDR3 extends over 14 amino acids. V shed 6 bases and J shed 10 bases, with 16 bases lying between them. The CDR3: CASSPTQAGSPLHF. The CDR3 DNA reads as TGTGCCAGCAGCCCGACCCAGGCAGGATCACCCCTCCACTTT.

This CDR3 reads CASSLLSAGVPDTQYF. CDR3 sequence (DNA): TGCGCCAGCAGCCTCCTCTCGGCGGGGGTCCCAGATACGCAGTATTTT. The rearrangement joins TRBV4-1 to TRBJ2-3; 7 bases map to TRBD2. The CDR3 covers 16 residues. Germline V gene data show CDR1 as MGHRA and CDR2 as YSYEKL. The V gene end was trimmed by 4 bases and the J gene end by 4 bases; junction bases not matched to a gene: 11.

This clone showed up just once. J is TRBJ2-7 and V is TRBV5-1; 9 bases align to TRBD2. The germline V gene encodes CDR1 SGHRS and CDR2 YFSETQ. This CDR3 spans 16 amino acids. J gave up 0 bases and V 0 bases, and 4 bases lay outside the gene matches. In DNA, the CDR3 is TGCGCCAGCAGCTTGGGGCGGGGGGGGAGCTCCTACGAGCAGTACTTC. Amino acid sequence: CASSLGRGGSSYEQYF.

The V and J genes are TRBV7-2 and TRBJ1-5, with a possible D match to TRBD1 (6 bases). The CDR3 is made up of 18 amino acids. Germline lookup yields CDR1 SGHTA and CDR2 FQGNSA. Trimming removed 1 base from V and 8 bases from J, with 24 bases in between. The CDR3 sequence is CASSLVPSGGASIKPQHF. The CDR3 coding sequence is TGTGCCAGCAGCTTAGTCCCGTCGGGGGGGGCCTCAATCAAGCCCCAGCATTTT.

This chain uses TRBV12-3 or TRBV12-4 with TRBJ1-1, with 9 bases aligning to TRBD1. The CDR3 totals 13 residues. J gave up 6 bases and V 5 bases, and 4 bases lay outside the gene matches. CDR3 bases: TGTGCCAGCAGTACAGGGGGCAAGGCTGAAGCTTTCTTT. Amino acids: CASSTGGKAEAFF.

This clone showed up just once. V is TRBV15 and J is TRBJ1-1; D not resolved. Per the germline V gene, CDR1 is LNHNV and CDR2 is YYDKDF (reference sequence). This CDR3 has 13 residues. V lost 2 bases and J lost 1, with 5 bases in between. CDR3 sequence (DNA): TGTGCCACCAGCAGACAGTCGAACACTGAAGCTTTCTTT. The encoded protein is CATSRQSNTEAFF.

The CDR3: CASSLWAGGSSSYEQYF. CDR3 in DNA: TGTGCCAGCAGCTTATGGGCGGGGGGATCAAGCTCCTACGAGCAGTACTTC. The chain has TRBV7-2 and TRBJ2-7, with 8 nucleotides matching TRBD2. The CDR3 spans 17 residues. V shed 2 bases and J 0 bases; nucleotides not matched to a gene: 9. Germline CDR1 and CDR2: SGHTA and FQGNSA.

This rearrangement joins TRBV4-2 to TRBJ1-4; D might be TRBD1 (5 bases). The CDR3 is 14 residues long. Germline V CDR1 and CDR2: LGHNA, YNFKEQ. Between the trimmed V and J ends, which lost 2 bases and 8 bases, there was a span of 12 bases. Here the CDR3 DNA reads TGTGCCAGCAGCCAAAAGGAGGGGCAGGAAAAACTGTTTTTT. It is translated as CASSQKEGQEKLFF.

The V and J genes are TRBV5-4 and TRBJ1-2; tentative D call: TRBD1 (5 bases). Trimming removed 0 bases at V and 3 bases at J, with 9 bases between. This CDR3 contains 14 residues. From germline, CDR1 is SGHNT and CDR2 YYREEE (reference sequence). The CDR3 reads CASSLVGRDYGYTF. CDR3 in DNA: TGTGCCAGCAGCTTGGTGGGGCGCGACTATGGCTACACCTTC.

The chain has TRBV4-1 and TRBJ2-1; TRBD2 matches 7 bases. The ends lost 3 bases at V and 0 bases at J; junction bases unmatched: 5. This CDR3 region has 16 residues. Germline V lookup: CDR1 MGHRA, CDR2 YSYEKL. The CDR3 DNA reads TGCGCCAGCAGCCAGGAGAGCGGGGACTCCTACAATGAGCAGTTCTTC. Translating gives CASSQESGDSYNEQFF.

This clone is termed medium-sized. V gene TRBV27 combines with J gene TRBJ1-3, with TRBD1 matching 7 bases. V trimming: 5 bases; J trimming: 0 bases; junction bases outside the gene matches: 4. This CDR3 spans 15 amino acids. Germline V gene data show CDR1 as MNHEY and CDR2 as SMNVEV (reference sequence). CDR3 sequence: CASSAQGSSGNTIYF. The CDR3, as DNA: TGTGCCAGCAGTGCACAGGGGAGCTCTGGAAACACCATATATTTT.

V is TRBV14 and J is TRBJ2-3; 12 bases map to TRBD2. J lost 3 bases, V lost 2 bases, and 3 bases had no gene match. From germline, CDR1 is SGHDN and CDR2 FVKESK. CDR3 length: 16 amino acids. CDR3 region: CASSQLAGGPTDTQYF. CDR3 in DNA: TGTGCCAGCAGCCAACTAGCGGGGGGGCCGACAGATACGCAGTATTTT.

The chain has TRBV3-1 (or the pseudogene TRBV3-2) and TRBJ1-5; a weak D match, TRBD1 (6 bases). The V end was cut by 3 bases, the J end by 1 base, with 19 bases between. Germline V CDR1 and CDR2: LGHDT, YNNKEL (reference sequence). The CDR3 is 18 amino acids. The chain's CDR3 is CASSQGSGGHGSNQPQHF. The CDR3 nucleotides are TGTGCCAGCAGCCAGGGTTCGGGGGGGCATGGGAGCAATCAGCCCCAGCATTTT.

The chain uses TRBV4-2 and TRBJ1-4; D is uncertain. Looked up from germline, CDR1 is LGHNA and CDR2 is YNFKEQ. V was clipped by 0 bases and J by 10 bases, with 18 bases between them. This CDR3 is built from 16 residues. CDR3 DNA: TGTGCCAGCAGCCAAGATGTACAGAGGGTCGATGGAAAACTGTTTTTT. As protein: CASSQDVQRVDGKLFF.